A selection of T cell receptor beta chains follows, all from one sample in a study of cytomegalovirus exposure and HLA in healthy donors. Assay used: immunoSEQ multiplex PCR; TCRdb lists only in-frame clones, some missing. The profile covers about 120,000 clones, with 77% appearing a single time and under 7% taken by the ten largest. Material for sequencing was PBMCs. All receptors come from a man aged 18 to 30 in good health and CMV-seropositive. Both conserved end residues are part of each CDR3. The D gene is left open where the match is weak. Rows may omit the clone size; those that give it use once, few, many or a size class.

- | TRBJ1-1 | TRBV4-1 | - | TGCGCCAGCAGCCAACCAGGGGTCACTGAAGCTTTCTTT | CASSQPGVTEAFF
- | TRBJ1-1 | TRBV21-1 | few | TGTGCCAGCAGAACCGGCGGAGCTTTCTTT | CASRTGGAFF
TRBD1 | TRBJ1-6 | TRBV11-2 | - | TGTGCCAGCAGCTTAGATACGACAGGGCGCCGTAATTCACCCCTCCACTTT | CASSLDTTGRRNSPLHF
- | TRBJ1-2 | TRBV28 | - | TGTGCCAGCAGTGTCCCGAGGAGGGGCAACTATGGCTACACCTTC | CASSVPRRGNYGYTF
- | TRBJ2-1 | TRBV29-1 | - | TGCAGCGTTGTGATAGCGGTTAAATTAAATGAGCAGTTCTTC | CSVVIAVKLNEQFF
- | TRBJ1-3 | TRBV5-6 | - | TGTGCCAGCAGCTTCTGGGGCGCTGGAAACACCATATATTTT | CASSFWGAGNTIYF
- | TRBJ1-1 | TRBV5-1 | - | TGCGCCAGCAGTGGAACCGGGACAATGAACACTGAAGCTTTCTTT | CASSGTGTMNTEAFF
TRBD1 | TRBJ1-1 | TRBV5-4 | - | TGTGCCAGCAGTCCGGGGGACAGAATGAACACTGAAGCTTTCTTT | CASSPGDRMNTEAFF
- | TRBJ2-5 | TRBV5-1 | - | TGCGCCAGCAGCTTGGGCGTTGGGCAGGGGATCCAAGAGACCCAGTACTTC | CASSLGVGQGIQETQYF
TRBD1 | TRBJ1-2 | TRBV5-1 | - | TGCGCCAGCAGCCTCACAGGGGTTGGCTACACCTTC | CASSLTGVGYTF
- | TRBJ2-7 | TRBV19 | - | TGTGCCAGTAGCGGTACCTCCTACGAGCAGTACTTC | CASSGTSYEQYF
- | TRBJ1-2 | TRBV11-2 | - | TGTGCCAGCAGCACCCCATCCGGACAGAGATATGGCTACACCTTC | CASSTPSGQRYGYTF
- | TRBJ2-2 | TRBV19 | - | TGTGCCGGCCAGGCGTTCGCAGGGTATGACACCGGGGAGCTGTTTTTT | CAGQAFAGYDTGELFF
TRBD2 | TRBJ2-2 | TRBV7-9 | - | TGTGCCGAAAAGCACCGGGACTATCACACCGGGGAGCTGTTTTTT | CAEKHRDYHTGELFF
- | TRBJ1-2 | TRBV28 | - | TGTGCCAGCACCCTTTCCGGGAGGGGTCGGGGCTACACCTTC | CASTLSGRGRGYTF
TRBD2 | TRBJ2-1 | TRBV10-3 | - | TGTGCCACCGGGACTAGCGGGTACAATGAGCAGTTCTTC | CATGTSGYNEQFF
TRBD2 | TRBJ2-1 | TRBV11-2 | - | TGTGCCAGCAGCCGACTAGCGGTTAGGGATGAGCAGTTCTTC | CASSRLAVRDEQFF
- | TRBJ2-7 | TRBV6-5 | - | TGTGCCAGCAGTGACCGGTACAGGGTGGACTTC | CASSDRYRVDF